This TCR beta chain was documented in a study of graft-versus-host responses after intestinal transplantation. Overall study context: Transplants given to recipients were multivisceral, liver-intestinal, or isolated intestinal.

Remarks on this clone: Antigen: not known.

The protocol was immunoSEQ multiplex PCR, while the TCRdb copy is restricted to in-frame clones and leaves out a portion. This sample has tens of thousands of clones, with around 89% found just once. The study's findings and limits: In recipient marrow, GvH clones were found, and some appeared first in ileum or blood.

The CDR3 sequence is 11 residues long. Germline V gives CDR1 DFQATT, CDR2 SNEGSKA (reference sequence). V lost 5 bases and J lost 3, with 5 bases in between. The chain has TRBV20-1 and TRBJ1-3, with D unclear. Sequenced material: unstimulated CD4+ T cells sorted from spleen or lymph node cells, taken before transplant. This clonotype was obtained from a human donor who was the organ donor for an intestinal transplant. The CDR3 loop is CSARDGNTIYF. The CDR3 bases are TGCAGTGCTCGGGATGGAAACACCATATATTTT.